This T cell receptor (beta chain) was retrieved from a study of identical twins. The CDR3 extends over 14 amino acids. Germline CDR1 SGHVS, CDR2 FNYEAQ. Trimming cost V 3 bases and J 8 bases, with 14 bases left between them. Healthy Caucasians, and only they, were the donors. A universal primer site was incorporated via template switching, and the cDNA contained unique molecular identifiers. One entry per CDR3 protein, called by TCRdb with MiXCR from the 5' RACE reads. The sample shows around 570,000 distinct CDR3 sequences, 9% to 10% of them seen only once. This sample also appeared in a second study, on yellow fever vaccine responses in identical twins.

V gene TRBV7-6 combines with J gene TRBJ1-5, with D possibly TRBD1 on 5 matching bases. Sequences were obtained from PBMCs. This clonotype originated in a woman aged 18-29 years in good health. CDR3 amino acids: CASSLAGTLKPQHF. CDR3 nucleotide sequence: TGTGCCAGCAGCTTGGCCGGGACCCTTAAGCCCCAGCATTTT.